The rows below give T cell receptor beta chains drawn from one sample of a study of beta chain features in type 1 diabetes. Data came from immunoSEQ multiplex PCR; TCRdb stores just in-frame clones and leaves some out. This table holds a few hundred thousand clones, about 15% found once. Sequencing was carried out using naive CD4+ T cells from blood. The receptors were gathered from a man aged 18 to 35 with type 1 diabetes. The CDR3 runs from the conserved cysteine through the conserved F or W. D genes are given only for firm matches. For some rows the clone size is stated as once, few or many, or as a class when expanded; others skip it.

d_call j_call clone_size v_call cdr3_nt cdr3_aa
. TRBJ1-5 . TRBV19 TGTGCCAGTAGTATGGTCGGAGGGGCAGCTCCGCATCAGCCCCAGCATTTT CASSMVGGAAPHQPQHF
TRBD2 TRBJ2-1 few TRBV29-1 TGCAGCGGGCGGAATGCCTCCGGGACTAGGGGCTACAATGAGCAGTTCTTC CSGRNASGTRGYNEQFF
. TRBJ2-7 . TRBV18 TGTGCCGGAGCGGGCGGGCCTCCGGGAGAGCAGTACTTC CAGAGGPPGEQYF
TRBD1 TRBJ2-7 . TRBV28 TGTGCCAGCAGTTCGTCCGGGACAGGGGGCGGCGAGCAGTACTTC CASSSSGTGGGEQYF
. TRBJ2-3 . TRBV5-1 TGCGCCAGCAGCTTGGACGGGGGGCGCACAGATACGCAGTATTTT CASSLDGGRTDTQYF
TRBD2 TRBJ2-3 few TRBV18 TGTGCCAGCTCACCTATAAGCGGGAGGGCCTCAGATACGCAGTATTTT CASSPISGRASDTQYF
TRBD1 TRBJ2-1 few TRBV28 TGTGCCAGCAGCTCGGGACAGGACAATGAGCAGTTCTTC CASSSGQDNEQFF
. TRBJ1-2 . TRBV29-1 TGCAGCGTTGGGGGCAGGGTCAGCTATGGCTACACCTTC CSVGGRVSYGYTF
TRBD1 TRBJ2-7 . TRBV28 TGTGCCAGCACCTCGGGACAGGGAACGTACGAGCAGTACTTC CASTSGQGTYEQYF
TRBD2 TRBJ2-5 few TRBV30 TGTGCCTGGAGTCCGACACATGGGACTAGCGGGGGGGCGGAGACCCAGTACTTC CAWSPTHGTSGGAETQYF
TRBD2 TRBJ2-3 . TRBV11-2 TGTGCCAGCAGCCCCCAGCCGGGACTAATTACAGATACGCAGTATTTT CASSPQPGLITDTQYF
. TRBJ1-5 . TRBV4-3 TGCGCCAGCAGCCAAGAGCGAGCGAATAGCAATCAGCCCCAGCATTTT CASSQERANSNQPQHF
TRBD2 TRBJ2-3 . TRBV9 TGTGCCAGCAGCATTCGGACTAGCGGGAGATACGATACGCAGTATTTT CASSIRTSGRYDTQYF
. TRBJ1-5 . TRBV29-1 TGCAGCGTTGTAGCAGGGAGCAATCAGCCCCAGCATTTT CSVVAGSNQPQHF
. TRBJ1-5 . TRBV2 TGTGCCAGCAGTGAACTGACAGGTAGCAATCAGCCCCAGCATTTT CASSELTGSNQPQHF
. TRBJ1-1 . TRBV14 TGTGCCAGCAGCCAAGTACGGGGAACTGAAGCTTTCTTT CASSQVRGTEAFF